This TCR beta chain emerged from a study of cytomegalovirus exposure and HLA in healthy donors. Clones were read by immunoSEQ multiplex PCR, and TCRdb kept only the in-frame ones, dropping some. The sample contains hundreds of thousands of clones, about 90% of which appear only once. This clonotype was obtained from a man aged 18-30 years in good health and CMV-seropositive. The source material was PBMCs.

DNA of the CDR3: TGCGCCAGCAGCTTCGGGGGGCCCTCGAACACCGGGGAGCTGTTTTTT. Translated: CASSFGGPSNTGELFF. The genes are TRBV5-1 and TRBJ2-2, with a weak D call TRBD2 (7 bases). Germline assignment: CDR1 SGHRS and CDR2 YFSETQ. The CDR3 has 16 residues. With 2 bases removed from V and 0 bases from J, the gap between germline ends came to 11 bases.